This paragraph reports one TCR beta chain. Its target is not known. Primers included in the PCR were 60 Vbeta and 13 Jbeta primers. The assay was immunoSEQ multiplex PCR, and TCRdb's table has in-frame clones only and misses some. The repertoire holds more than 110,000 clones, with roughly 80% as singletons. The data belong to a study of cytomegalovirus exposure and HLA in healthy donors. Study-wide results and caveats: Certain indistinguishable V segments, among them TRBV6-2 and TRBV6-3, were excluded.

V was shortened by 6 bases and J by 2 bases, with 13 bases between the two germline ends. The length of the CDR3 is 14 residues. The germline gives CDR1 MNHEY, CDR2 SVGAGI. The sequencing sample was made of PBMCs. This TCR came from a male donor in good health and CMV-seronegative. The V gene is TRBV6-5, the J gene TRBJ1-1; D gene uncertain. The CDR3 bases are TGTGCCAGCAGCTTGGTCCCGGTTAACACTGAAGCTTTCTTT. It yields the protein CASSLVPVNTEAFF.